The present TCR beta chain was sequenced within a study of blood T cells in healthy people across ages (dated by TCRdb to about 2015). Turning to the overall study: In model experiments, template switching captured about one uniquely barcoded TCR beta cDNA molecule for every two T cells. Donors of different ages were randomly distributed across sequencing lanes to avoid experimental bias. Age-related changes in TCR beta repertoire diversity were measured in the study by deep sequencing normalized with unique cDNA molecular identifiers. For two donors (one aged 18 to 30 and one aged 80 or older), the study analyzed two additional independent replicas of 1 million unique cDNA reads from the same blood draw. The donors were split into four age groups: young (average about 16 years), middle-aged (more than 35), aged (approximately 60) and long-lived (roughly 88). Here is what the overall study found, with its caveats: There was a strong correlation between observed TCR beta diversity and the percentage of naive T cells measured by flow cytometry. Since profiling was done on bulk unsorted PBMCs, naive and antigen-experienced compartments could not be conclusively compared. Compared with the aged group, more naive CD4+ T cells, fewer expanded clones and increased TCR diversity were shown by the long-lived group, suggesting age selection. As age increased, observed TCR beta diversity per million T cells dropped in a roughly linear way, and a significant reduction was already evident by age roughly 36. Estimates of total diversity from one million sequenced T cells were regarded as lower bounds and underestimates. Because donor CMV infection status was unknown, age-related changes in expanded clonotypes were potentially confounded.

Preparation of the library involved 5' RACE. Sequencing used an Illumina HiSeq 2500. The second PCR ran for roughly 7 to 12 cycles and used a J-beta primer mix along with a sample-barcoded 5' primer. A template-switch 5' adaptor carrying 12 random nucleotides introduced a unique molecular identifier onto each TCR beta cDNA molecule. Each sample yielded at least 2.5 million CDR3-containing paired-end reads. First-strand cDNA was synthesized from all RNA with the Mint cDNA synthesis kit, primed by a TRBC-specific oligonucleotide. Following uracil-DNA glycosylase treatment, all cDNA underwent a first 18-cycle PCR with the universal primers M1SS and BC2_uni_R. The paper's data handling went like this. For normalization, 1 million high-quality reads were randomly selected from each sample, with every read carrying a distinct molecular identifier. Instead of being binned into consensus sequences, reads that shared molecular identifiers were thrown out. MiTCR, set to a Q25 quality threshold and the strictest error-elimination algorithm, was used for CDR3 identification, clonotype clustering and error correction. A nonparametric unseen species model with Euler transformation was used to estimate lower-bound total TCR beta diversity. The public reads were run again by TCRdb, first through fastp at Q25 and then through MiXCR, and only productive beta chains were kept. Identical CDR3 protein sequences are pooled into one entry, listed with their most common genes and DNA. The V and J calls and clone size come from TCRdb's table, not from the authors' own analysis. This sample has about 670,000 distinct CDR3 sequences in its table, and approximately 52% of those were observed once. 13% of the sample comes from the top ten.

Systemically healthy Caucasian individuals from Russia, some 36 in total and aged roughly 6 to 95 years, were included as donors. About 10 milliliters of peripheral blood were drawn from each donor into EDTA-treated Vacutainer tubes. Ficoll-Paque density-gradient centrifugation was used to isolate PBMCs, with at least 7 million per sample. Total RNA, at least 5 micrograms per sample, was extracted from PBMCs with Trizol reagent. Naive CD45RAhigh/CD27high T cell percentages were measured by flow cytometry on a PBMC aliquot from every donor. Concerning this clonotype itself: The antigen it recognizes is unknown. No much larger clonotype is one base removed from it; base qualities were not supplied.

Input material: blood. This clonotype was obtained from a woman of 80 years or more in good health.

The DNA is as follows: TGCAGTGCTAGAGATGCCGGGCAAGAGACCCAGTACTTC. Its translation reads: CSARDAGQETQYF. This chain joins TRBV20-1 to TRBJ2-5, with no D gene named confidently. CDR1 and CDR2 (DFQATT, SNEGSKA) derive from the germline V gene (reference sequence). At the junction V is shortened by 0 bases and J by 2 bases, with 7 bases in between. The CDR3 runs 13 residues from the cysteine to the phenylalanine. The CDR3 DNA has 39 bases and is translated from base 1.